The present T cell receptor beta chain was sequenced within a study of blood T cell repertoires in COVID-19. As for the study in general: The analysed material was cDNA or gDNA that came from T cells, B-cell-depleted T cells, or PBMCs.

V lost 5 bases to trimming and J lost 5 bases, with 12 bases between them. This CDR3 comprises 14 residues. Germline lookup yields CDR1 LNHDA and CDR2 SQIVND (reference sequence). Data came from immunoSEQ multiplex PCR; TCRdb stores just in-frame clones and leaves some out. Of a few hundred thousand clones in the sample, around 80% are singletons; the top ten hold 15% to 20%. The sequenced sample consisted of peripheral blood. The chain links TRBV19 to TRBJ1-4; no definite D call. This clonotype was obtained from a woman older than 75 with active or convalescent COVID-19. The CDR3 protein is CASSFPGRNEKLFF. CDR3 DNA: TGTGCCAGTAGTTTCCCAGGTCGGAATGAAAAACTGTTTTTT.